Listed below are T cell receptor beta chains from one sample, sequenced in a study of cytomegalovirus exposure and HLA in healthy donors. The repertoire was sequenced with immunoSEQ multiplex PCR; TCRdb's copy has only in-frame clones and lacks some. The sample shows roughly 120,000 clones, under 85% of them seen only once. The sequenced material came from PBMCs. The origin of the receptors is a man between 18 and 29 years old in good health and CMV-seropositive. Each CDR3 is given with its conserved first and last residue. The D gene is left open where the match is weak. Some rows mark clone size as missing; the rest say once, few, many or name a class of expanded clone.

V	size	J	D	CDR3	DNA
TRBV29-1	-	TRBJ2-7	TRBD2	CSAHILAGEQYF	TGCAGCGCCCATATCTTAGCGGGTGAGCAGTACTTC
TRBV19	-	TRBJ2-2	-	CASSIGTLNTGELFF	TGTGCCAGTAGTATCGGGACTCTGAACACCGGGGAGCTGTTTTTT
TRBV6-6	-	TRBJ1-4	TRBD1	CASIGQGANNEKLFF	TGTGCCAGCATCGGACAGGGGGCAAACAATGAAAAACTGTTTTTT
TRBV28	-	TRBJ1-6	-	CASSLRTVSSPLHF	TGTGCCAGCAGTCTAAGGACAGTCTCCTCACCCCTCCACTTT
TRBV28	-	TRBJ1-2	-	CASSSTGQGDYGYTF	TGTGCCAGCAGTTCTACCGGTCAGGGTGACTATGGCTACACCTTC
TRBV11-2	few	TRBJ2-7	TRBD1	CASSLARGRRNEQYF	TGTGCCAGCAGCTTAGCGAGGGGGCGTAGGAACGAGCAGTACTTC
TRBV5-1	-	TRBJ2-3	-	CASSLGSTGWADTQYF	TGCGCCAGCAGCTTGGGTTCGACAGGATGGGCAGATACGCAGTATTTT
TRBV29-1	-	TRBJ1-2	-	CSVEDDYTKNYGYTF	TGCAGCGTTGAAGATGACTATACCAAAAACTATGGCTACACCTTC
TRBV7-9	-	TRBJ2-6	TRBD1	CSSILTGQVNSGANVLTF	TGTTCCAGCATCCTTACGGGACAGGTCAACTCTGGGGCCAACGTCCTGACTTTC
TRBV9	-	TRBJ2-5	-	CASSPGYQETQYF	TGTGCCAGCAGCCCAGGGTACCAAGAGACCCAGTACTTC
TRBV29-1	-	TRBJ2-1	-	CSVDDSSYNEQFF	TGCAGCGTTGACGACAGCTCCTACAATGAGCAGTTCTTC
TRBV2	-	TRBJ2-5	TRBD2	CATTRPASGPQETQYF	TGTGCGACGACCCGTCCGGCTAGCGGTCCACAAGAGACCCAGTACTTC
TRBV6-1	-	TRBJ1-2	TRBD1	CASSRDRANYGYTF	TGTGCCAGCAGTCGGGACAGGGCCAACTATGGCTACACCTTC
TRBV30	few	TRBJ1-2	-	CAWSVGGDGGYTF	TGTGCCTGGAGTGTTGGAGGGGACGGCGGCTACACCTTC
TRBV25-1	-	TRBJ2-1	-	CASSEFKNEQFF	TGTGCCAGCAGTGAATTCAAAAATGAGCAGTTCTTC
TRBV27	-	TRBJ1-1	TRBD1	CASSLRQGAGTEAFF	TGTGCCAGCAGTTTACGACAGGGGGCAGGAACTGAAGCTTTCTTT
TRBV5-4	-	TRBJ2-1	-	CASSLGWGLSYNEQFF	TGTGCCAGCAGCTTGGGATGGGGGCTCTCCTACAATGAGCAGTTCTTC
TRBV5-5	-	TRBJ2-7	-	CASSFAWQVPSYEQYF	TGTGCCAGCAGCTTTGCTTGGCAAGTCCCCTCCTACGAGCAGTACTTC
TRBV19	-	TRBJ1-2	-	CASSIGGNYGYTF	TGTGCCAGTAGTATCGGCGGGAACTATGGCTACACCTTC
TRBV7-6	once	TRBJ2-5	TRBD2	CASSLARLAGGPETQYF	TGTGCCAGCAGCTTAGCGAGGTTAGCGGGAGGCCCGGAGACCCAGTACTTC
TRBV30	few	TRBJ1-4	-	CAWSVFRRAEKLFF	TGTGCCTGGAGTGTATTTCGCAGGGCTGAAAAACTGTTTTTT
TRBV9	few	TRBJ2-7	TRBD1	CASSEGQSSYEQYF	TGTGCCAGCAGCGAGGGACAGAGCTCCTACGAGCAGTACTTC
TRBV7-9	-	TRBJ2-4	-	CASSLVQGFGKNIQYF	TGTGCCAGCAGCTTAGTGCAGGGGTTCGGCAAAAACATTCAGTACTTC
TRBV25-1	-	TRBJ1-2	-	CASSDWDKEYGYTF	TGTGCCAGCAGTGACTGGGACAAAGAGTATGGCTACACCTTC
TRBV11-3	-	TRBJ2-7	-	CASSLFAEDNIVLDEQYF	TGTGCCAGCAGCTTATTCGCAGAGGATAACATTGTATTAGACGAGCAGTACTTC
TRBV11-3	-	TRBJ2-5	TRBD2	CASSLAGGPSETQYF	TGTGCCAGCAGCTTAGCGGGGGGGCCGAGTGAGACCCAGTACTTC
TRBV7-6	-	TRBJ2-1	TRBD2	CASSSPGLGSYNEQFF	TGTGCCAGCAGCTCTCCGGGACTAGGCTCCTACAATGAGCAGTTCTTC
TRBV11-3	once	TRBJ2-5	-	CASSFSLAETQYF	TGTGCCAGCAGCTTTAGCCTAGCGGAGACCCAGTACTTC
TRBV5-5	-	TRBJ2-1	TRBD2	CASSFVQRGSNEQFF	TGTGCCAGCAGCTTCGTCCAGCGGGGGAGCAATGAGCAGTTCTTC
TRBV5-1	once	TRBJ1-1	TRBD1	CASSTLDRGPAFF	TGCGCCAGCAGCACATTAGACAGGGGTCCGGCTTTCTTT
TRBV5-1	-	TRBJ2-2	-	CASSLWQGNTGELFF	TGCGCCAGCAGCTTGTGGCAGGGGAACACCGGGGAGCTGTTTTTT
TRBV5-1	-	TRBJ2-5	-	CASRAGVGGQETQYF	TGCGCCAGCAGGGCTGGCGTAGGGGGTCAAGAGACCCAGTACTTC
TRBV13	-	TRBJ2-1	-	CASSPGLSYNEQFF	TGTGCCAGCAGCCCTGGACTCTCCTACAATGAGCAGTTCTTC
TRBV6-5	-	TRBJ1-5	TRBD1	CASSRGQGAGQPQHF	TGTGCCAGCAGCAGGGGACAGGGGGCGGGTCAGCCCCAGCATTTT
TRBV30	-	TRBJ1-2	TRBD1	CAWSIQGAGDYGYTF	TGTGCCTGGAGTATACAGGGGGCGGGTGACTATGGCTACACCTTC
TRBV2	-	TRBJ2-1	-	CASNLQGGDYEQFF	TGTGCCAGCAACCTTCAAGGAGGGGACTATGAGCAGTTCTTC
TRBV4-1	-	TRBJ1-2	TRBD1	CASSQGQGIVYGYTF	TGCGCCAGCAGCCAAGGACAGGGGATTGTTTATGGCTACACCTTC